This TCR beta chain was recovered during a study of PD-1 blockade in classical Hodgkin lymphoma. Study-wide points: TCR diversity rose significantly by C4D1 in CD4+ but not CD8+ cells. It was among complete responders that baseline diversity resembled that of newly diagnosed patients.

Time point specified: cycle 4 day 1 (C4D1), after five to seven weeks of nivolumab. Autologous stem cell transplantation was followed by relapse in every patient, and brentuximab vedotin exposure varied. The assay was immunoSEQ multiplex PCR, and TCRdb's table has in-frame clones only and misses some. Among about 50,000 clones, around four fifths were seen once, and the ten largest hold 9.5% to 15%. The CDR3 is made up of 15 amino acids. CDR1 MDHEN and CDR2 SYDVKM come from the germline V gene. The V gene end was trimmed by 6 bases and the J gene end by 1 base; junction bases not matched to a gene: 4. Comment on this clone: The antigen remains undetermined.

This rearrangement joins TRBV28 to TRBJ2-3, with TRBD1 matching 10 bases. The material sequenced was peripheral blood mononuclear cells (PBMCs), taken before the fourth cycle of nivolumab. The TCR comes from a human donor with classical Hodgkin lymphoma. CDR3 DNA sequence: TGTGCCAGCAGACCCGGGACAGGGGGCACAGATACGCAGTATTTT. Translating it yields CASRPGTGGTDTQYF.